A selection of T cell receptor beta chains follows, all from one sample in a study of cytomegalovirus exposure and HLA in healthy donors. Libraries were prepared by immunoSEQ multiplex PCR; TCRdb keeps only in-frame clonotypes and omits some of them. The sample holds about 160,000 clones, less than 90% seen once. Input material: PBMCs. The receptors come from a woman between 18 and 29 years old in good health and CMV-seronegative. Both conserved end residues are part of each CDR3. The D gene is left open where the match is weak. Clone sizes are given selectively: once, few, many, or a class where the clone is expanded.

CDR3 DNA	CDR3 protein	V gene	J gene	D gene	clone size
TGTGCCAGCAGCTCGGGGGGCGAGTTAATGGCGGAGACCCAGTACTTC	CASSSGGELMAETQYF	TRBV5-6	TRBJ2-5	-	once
TGTGCCAGCAGCTTATCAGTACAGGCGGAGCAGTACTTC	CASSLSVQAEQYF	TRBV7-7	TRBJ2-7	-	-
TGTGCCAGCAACTATTGGACTAGCGGGGCGGAACCCGCTAGCACAGATACGCAGTATTTT	CASNYWTSGAEPASTDTQYF	TRBV2	TRBJ2-3	TRBD2	-
TGTGCCTGGAGTCAAAATCCGGGACAGAGGGGCAATGAGCAGTTCTTC	CAWSQNPGQRGNEQFF	TRBV30	TRBJ2-1	TRBD1	-
TGCAGTGCCAGGATAAACACTGAAGCTTTCTTT	CSARINTEAFF	TRBV20-1	TRBJ1-1	-	-
TGTGCCAGCGGGGAGTACACCGGGGAGCTGTTTTTT	CASGEYTGELFF	TRBV25-1	TRBJ2-2	-	-
TGTGCCTGCGAGATTAATGAAAAACTGTTTTTT	CACEINEKLFF	TRBV30	TRBJ1-4	-	-
TGTGCCACCGGGAGAGGCCGTCCCACAGATACGCAGTATTTT	CATGRGRPTDTQYF	TRBV28	TRBJ2-3	-	-
TGTGCCAGTAGTATTAAAGGAGACTACGAGCAGTACTTC	CASSIKGDYEQYF	TRBV19	TRBJ2-7	-	few
TGTGCCAGCAGTTTATTTCAGGACAGGGGGTTAGGCTACACCTTC	CASSLFQDRGLGYTF	TRBV6-5	TRBJ1-2	TRBD1	-
TGCGCCAGCAGCTTGGGGGGCCGAGTCTACGAGCAGTACTTC	CASSLGGRVYEQYF	TRBV5-1	TRBJ2-7	-	-
TGTGCCAACCAAAATTACAGATCAAATCAGCCCCAGCATTTT	CANQNYRSNQPQHF	TRBV6-5	TRBJ1-5	-	once
TGTGCCAGCAGCGTAGAGTGGCGGGGGGCTCGAGATACGCAGTATTTT	CASSVEWRGARDTQYF	TRBV9	TRBJ2-3	TRBD2	-
TGTGCCAGCAGTACCCGCCCAGGGACTGGAAACACCATATATTTT	CASSTRPGTGNTIYF	TRBV6-5	TRBJ1-3	-	-
TGTGCCAGCACCACGGACAGGGCCTACGAGCAGTACTTC	CASTTDRAYEQYF	TRBV5-4	TRBJ2-7	TRBD1	-
TGCGCCAGCGTTAAGAGGGCCCACGAGCAGTACTTC	CASVKRAHEQYF	TRBV10-1	TRBJ2-7	-	once
TGTGCCAGCTCACCGCTCTCAGGCACTAATTCACCCCTCCACTTT	CASSPLSGTNSPLHF	TRBV18	TRBJ1-6	-	-
TGTGCCAGCAGCTTGGTGGCGGGAGGCTCCTACAATGAGCAGTTCTTC	CASSLVAGGSYNEQFF	TRBV5-4	TRBJ2-1	TRBD2	-
TGCGCCAGCAGCCAAGTATTAAGGGGAAACATTCAGTACTTC	CASSQVLRGNIQYF	TRBV4-1	TRBJ2-4	-	-
TGTGCCAGCAGCTTGGGGGGGGGAGAGACCCAGTACTTC	CASSLGGGETQYF	TRBV5-4	TRBJ2-5	TRBD2	-
TGTGCCAGCAGCCATACCGAGGGGGCGGGGGGGCAGTTCTTC	CASSHTEGAGGQFF	TRBV6-6	TRBJ2-1	-	-
TGTGCCAGTAGTAACAGGGGGCGAGAGACTGAAGCTTTCTTT	CASSNRGRETEAFF	TRBV19	TRBJ1-1	TRBD1	-
TGCGCCAGCAGCCACAAGACAGGGGCTAGCACAGATACGCAGTATTTT	CASSHKTGASTDTQYF	TRBV5-1	TRBJ2-3	TRBD1	-
TGTGCCAGCAGTTTCCGAGGCGGGACAGGGCATTTT	CASSFRGGTGHF	TRBV28	TRBJ1-5	TRBD1	-
TGTGCCAGCAGTTCTCGCGCAGGCTCCTACAATGAGCAGTTCTTC	CASSSRAGSYNEQFF	TRBV28	TRBJ2-1	-	-
TGTGCCAGCAGCCCCCCGGGACAGGGGACCTACGAGCAGTACTTC	CASSPPGQGTYEQYF	TRBV28	TRBJ2-7	TRBD1	-
TGTGCCAGCACACCGAGCGCCAGCTCCTACAATGAGCAGTTCTTC	CASTPSASSYNEQFF	TRBV7-2	TRBJ2-1	-	-
TGTGCCAGCAGCTTGGCCACAGGGCAGGCCCACGGCTACACCTTC	CASSLATGQAHGYTF	TRBV5-6	TRBJ1-2	-	-
TGTGCCAGCAGTTACCCCCCGCGGGGGGTCGGCACTGAAGCTTTCTTT	CASSYPPRGVGTEAFF	TRBV6-5	TRBJ1-1	-	-
TGTGCCAGCAGCCCGTCTGGGACAGGGGGTGCCGGGGAGCTGTTTTTT	CASSPSGTGGAGELFF	TRBV7-9	TRBJ2-2	TRBD1	-
TGTGCCAGCAGTTTACAGACAGCCGCCGGTGGGGCGGAGACCCAGTACTTC	CASSLQTAAGGAETQYF	TRBV28	TRBJ2-5	-	-
TGCGCCAGCAGCATAGGGAGTGGCACTGAAGCTTTCTTT	CASSIGSGTEAFF	TRBV5-1	TRBJ1-1	-	-
TGTGCCAGCAGTGAAGCCGGAGTCTCTGGGGCCAACGTCCTGACTTTC	CASSEAGVSGANVLTF	TRBV2	TRBJ2-6	-	-
TGTGCCAGCAGTGGCAGGGAGGAGGCTTACAATGAGCAGTTCTTC	CASSGREEAYNEQFF	TRBV6-1	TRBJ2-1	-	-
TGTGCCAGCAGCGTAGAAGAAGGGACACCCTACAATGAGCAGTTCTTC	CASSVEEGTPYNEQFF	TRBV9	TRBJ2-1	-	-
TGTGCCACCAGCAGAGACCCGGGAAATACGGAGCAGTTCTTC	CATSRDPGNTEQFF	TRBV15	TRBJ2-1	-	-
TGTGCCAGCAGTTTATATGGGCAAAACGAGCAGTACTTC	CASSLYGQNEQYF	TRBV28	TRBJ2-7	-	-
TGTGCCAGCAGCCAAGATTTTACTAATCGTGCTGAAAAACTGTTTTTT	CASSQDFTNRAEKLFF	TRBV14	TRBJ1-4	-	-
TGCGCCAGCAGCGGACAGGGGACAGGAGATACGCAGTATTTT	CASSGQGTGDTQYF	TRBV5-1	TRBJ2-3	TRBD1	-
TGTGCCAGCAGCCAAGAGCTGGGGACGGGGGACGGCTACACCTTC	CASSQELGTGDGYTF	TRBV4-2	TRBJ1-2	-	-
TGTGCCAGCAGTAGAACCGAGACAGGGTTGGACACTGAAGCTTTCTTT	CASSRTETGLDTEAFF	TRBV6-6	TRBJ1-1	TRBD1	-
TGTGCCAGTAGTCCGATGGGGGGTGGTCAGCCCCAGCATTTT	CASSPMGGGQPQHF	TRBV19	TRBJ1-5	-	-
TGTGCTAGCAGCTTAGCGAAGGCTAGCGGGGGGAGTGGTGAGCAGTTCTTC	CASSLAKASGGSGEQFF	TRBV7-7	TRBJ2-1	TRBD2	-
TGTGCCAGCAGTTTATTAGGGGGACAGGTGAGGAAGCCCCAGCATTTT	CASSLLGGQVRKPQHF	TRBV28	TRBJ1-5	TRBD1	-
TGTGCCTGGTGCAAGGGGGGGGCCTACGAGCAGTACTTC	CAWCKGGAYEQYF	TRBV30	TRBJ2-7	-	-
TGTGCCAGCAGCTTGGCTAGCACAGATACGCAGTATTTT	CASSLASTDTQYF	TRBV5-5	TRBJ2-3	-	-
TGCGCCAGCAGCTTGGGACGGGAGGAAGAGACCCAGTACTTC	CASSLGREEETQYF	TRBV5-1	TRBJ2-5	TRBD2	-
TGTGCCAGTAATTACGGAGCAACTAATGAAAAACTGTTTTTT	CASNYGATNEKLFF	TRBV19	TRBJ1-4	-	-
TGTGCCAGCAGCTTAGCGGCGGCGTACCACTCCTACGAGCAGTACTTC	CASSLAAAYHSYEQYF	TRBV7-9	TRBJ2-7	-	-
TGTGCCAGCAGTAGTTTATCGGCTAGCGGGAGCTCCTACAATGAGCAGTTCTTC	CASSSLSASGSSYNEQFF	TRBV28	TRBJ2-1	TRBD2	-
TGCGCCAGCAGCTTGGGGCCCGAAAACGAAAAACTGTTTTTT	CASSLGPENEKLFF	TRBV5-1	TRBJ1-4	-	-
TGTGCCAGCAGTCCGGACAGCAGGATCACTGAAGCTTTCTTT	CASSPDSRITEAFF	TRBV6-1	TRBJ1-1	-	few
TGTGCCGCCCGAACCCCCCTTGGACAGGAGTATGGCTACACCTTC	CAARTPLGQEYGYTF	TRBV28	TRBJ1-2	TRBD1	-